This T cell receptor (beta chain) originates from a study of T cell responses to AZD1222 COVID-19 vaccine. Study as a whole: Analyses pooled second doses at about 4 or about 12 weeks.

Method: immunoSEQ multiplex PCR; TCRdb's copy keeps in-frame clones and lacks some. Counted here are some 110,000 clones, about 90% occurring once; the ten biggest clones make up over 7.5%. The V gene's germline CDR1 is MNHNY and CDR2 SVGAGI (reference sequence). This CDR3 contains 14 residues. The germline V and J ends were trimmed by 7 bases and 8 bases, with 20 bases remaining between them. General observations from the study: There were repertoire samples only from the period after the peak T cell response. Nearly half of spike-specific TCRs reportedly target unmutated variant regions.

A word on this clone: Antigen specificity is unknown.

This material consisted of peripheral blood, taken on day 0 of AZD1222 vaccination. This TCR came from an adult in good health. The chain carries TRBV6-6 and TRBJ1-2; tentatively, D is TRBD1 (5 bases). The CDR3 DNA reads as TGTGCCAGCATAAGCAGTGGGGGACCTTGGGGCTACACCTTC. It codes for CASISSGGPWGYTF.